This T cell receptor (beta chain) is from a study of blood T cell repertoires in COVID-19. Study overall: Samples came from the United States, Italy and Spain, spanning acute and convalescent COVID-19.

Followed longitudinally, the Seattle patients had been enrolled during active infection. In the authors' methods: Estimates of nucleated cell counts were drawn from the amplification of reference gene primers. TCRdb keeps only in-frame clones here, not all; method: immunoSEQ multiplex PCR. That table gives V, J and clone size, and the DNA gave D and trimming. Of about 200,000 clones listed, roughly 94% are singletons. In its sample, this clone was seen once. The V gene's germline CDR1 is MNHEY and CDR2 SVGAGI. J lost 0 bases, V lost 6 bases, and 2 bases had no gene match. The CDR3 consists of 15 residues.

The receptor was isolated from a young man with COVID-19, enrolled during active disease. The J gene is TRBJ2-6, the V gene TRBV6-5; 7 nucleotides line up with TRBD1. The sample taken for sequencing was peripheral blood. CDR3 amino acids: CASRGQYSGANVLTF. The CDR3 DNA sequence: TGTGCCAGCAGGGGACAGTACTCTGGGGCCAACGTCCTGACTTTC.